This T cell receptor (beta chain) originates from a study of post-analysis software for immune sequencing data (dated by TCRdb to the mid-2010s). About the investigation overall: The recorded disease courses included relapsing-remitting, secondary progressive and progressive-relapsing multiple sclerosis, and some patients had no subtype annotation. Patient repertoires were compared against some twelve previously published healthy control repertoires from donors aged roughly 6 to 27 years. A subset of samples was prepared in parallel using single-end sample barcoding, then pooled and co-amplified after Illumina adapter ligation.

The CDR3 starts with the cysteine, ends with the phenylalanine, and has 16 residues. Only the CDR3 DNA stays, 48 bases, in frame from base 1. Unmatched junction bases come to 6, with V trimmed by 5 bases and J by 0 bases. The germline V gene (reference sequence) specifies DFQATT as CDR1 and SNEGSKA as CDR2. The library was generated by PCR. Instrument on record: Illumina HiSeq 2500. To reduce PCR and sequencing biases, unique molecular identifiers were built into the TCR beta cDNA libraries. Approximately 500,000 cDNA molecules were obtained for every 1 to 10 million input T cells, so each molecule roughly corresponded to one T cell. The patient libraries were prepared and sequenced with the same protocol used for the earlier healthy control dataset. Within a given batch, samples were prepared together, multiplexed and sequenced on the same HiSeq lane. In the authors' own workflow: Raw barcoded reads were processed with MIGEC, and single-read molecular identifier groups were discarded before consensus assembly and CDR3 extraction. VDJtools was used for post-analysis of the clonotype tables, and diversity was normalized by down-sampling every dataset to the size of the smallest sample. In repertoire overlap clustering, CDR3 amino acid sequences, but not nucleotide sequences, were matched to correct batch-related cross-sample contamination. TCRdb applied fastp at Q25 and MiXCR to the public reads, then kept only in-frame beta chains. Rows merge per CDR3 protein into single entries with the most common DNA and genes. In this record, the V and J calls reflect TCRdb's handling and not the investigators' own analysis. The sample table records about 810,000 distinct CDR3 sequences; about 50% of these occur just once. Approximately 4.2% of the sample is held by the ten biggest clonotypes.

As regards this clonotype: Its antigen is still unknown. Nothing much larger sits one base from this clone, and base qualities are not available.

To demonstrate the VDJtools post-analysis software, TCR beta repertoires were profiled from the peripheral blood of some 12 young patients with multiple sclerosis. Multiple sclerosis patients were children and adolescents aged roughly 6 to 17 years. The paper's findings and limits, for the study overall: The multiple sclerosis patient group was slightly younger than the control group. Normalized Chao1 diversity was significantly lower in multiple sclerosis patients than controls, suggesting substantial peripheral T-cell clonal expansion. Direct clustering with F measure showed strong co-clustering of samples prepared in the same batch, prompting a batch-effect correction. Significantly higher frequencies in patients than in controls were found for roughly five TRBV segments, including TRBV5-6, TRBV5-1 and TRBV20-1.

Source material: blood. Here the chain combines TRBV20-1 and TRBJ2-4; 11 central nucleotides agree with TRBD1. This TCR was sampled from a girl aged 10 to 17 with multiple sclerosis. The CDR3 in this case is CSALRTGGTAKNIQYF. The sequenced DNA is TGCAGTGCTCTTCGGACAGGGGGCACAGCCAAAAACATTCAGTACTTC.